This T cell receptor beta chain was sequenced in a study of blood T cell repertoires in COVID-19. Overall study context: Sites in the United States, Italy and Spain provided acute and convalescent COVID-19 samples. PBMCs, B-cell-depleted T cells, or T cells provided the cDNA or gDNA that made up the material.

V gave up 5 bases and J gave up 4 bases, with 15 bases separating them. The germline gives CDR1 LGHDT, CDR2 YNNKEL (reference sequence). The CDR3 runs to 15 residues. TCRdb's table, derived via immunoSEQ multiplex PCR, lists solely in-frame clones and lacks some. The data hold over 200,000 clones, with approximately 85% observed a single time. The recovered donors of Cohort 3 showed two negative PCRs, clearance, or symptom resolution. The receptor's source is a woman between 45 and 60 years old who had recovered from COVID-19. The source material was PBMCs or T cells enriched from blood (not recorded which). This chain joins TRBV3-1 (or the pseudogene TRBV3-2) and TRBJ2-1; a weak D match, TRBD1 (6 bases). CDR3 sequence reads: CASSGQGMGYNEQFF. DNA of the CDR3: TGTGCCAGCAGCGGGCAGGGGATGGGGTACAATGAGCAGTTCTTC.